This T cell receptor (beta chain) was identified in a study of T cells in Graves' hyperthyroidism and ophthalmopathy. Whole-study findings and limits: Most clonotypes that expanded in the thyroid above 0.001 also showed up in blood. A 13 V-J model separated ophthalmopathy from stable hyperthyroidism.

On this clonotype: Its antigen is unknown. One junction end does not reproduce the germline sequence, and a read error may be involved.

Template material for amplifying TCR beta CDR3 regions consisted of RNA transcripts. The TCR CDR3 first-round RT-PCR relied on the HTBI primer set. TCRdb passed the multiplex PCR reads through MiXCR, listing each CDR3 protein once. The repertoire holds around 540,000 distinct CDR3 sequences, with roughly 46% as singletons. Germline V lookup: CDR1 ENHRY, CDR2 SYGVKD. This CDR3 has 19 residues. What was sequenced was peripheral blood or thyroid tissue (not recorded which). The chain couples TRBV10-3 to TRBJ1-5; D not certain. The TCR was taken from a woman under 30 with Graves' hyperthyroidism. CDR3 residues: CASSPSGPVGFYSNQPQHF. For the CDR3, the DNA is TGTGCCAGCAGTCCCAGTGGCCCAGTCGGGTTTTATAGCAATCAGCCCCAGCATTTT.